The 21 T cell receptor beta chains below were found in one sample sequenced in a study of T cell responses to AZD1222 COVID-19 vaccine. The protocol was immunoSEQ multiplex PCR, while the TCRdb copy is restricted to in-frame clones and leaves out a portion. The top ten hold about 0.9% of the sample, which has 150,000 to 200,000 clones, 90% to 95% seen once. Sample: peripheral blood, taken on day 0 of AZD1222 vaccination. The origin of the receptors is an adult in good health.

J is TRBJ2-7 and V is TRBV7-9; tentative D call: TRBD2 (5 bases). The germline V and J ends were trimmed by 5 bases and 0 bases, with 14 bases remaining between them. CDR3 size: 15 residues. Per germline, CDR1 SEHNR and CDR2 FQNEAQ (reference sequence). DNA of the CDR3: TGTGCCAGCAGCGCACGGGGTGGGAGCTCCTACGAGCAGTACTTC. As protein: CASSARGGSSYEQYF.

This clone was seen more than once but under ten times. This chain joins TRBV7-2 and TRBJ1-2, with 8 nucleotides matching TRBD1. The CDR3 totals 14 residues. Trimming at V came to 3 bases and at J to 0 bases, leaving 0 bases not matched to a gene. Germline values: CDR1 SGHTA, CDR2 FQGNSA. DNA for the CDR3: TGTGCCAGCAGCTTGGACAGGGCTAACTATGGCTACACCTTC. Residues: CASSLDRANYGYTF.

This chain connects TRBV30 to TRBJ1-1, with D unclear. CDR3 length equals 11 residues. Germline lookup yields CDR1 GTSNPN and CDR2 SVGIG (reference sequence). Trimming left V 3 bases short and J 5 bases short, with 7 bases between. DNA for the CDR3: TGTGCCTGGAGGGAGGAGACTGAAGCTTTCTTT. Translated, it gives CAWREETEAFF. The variable domain in full, with the rest retrieved from reference TRBV30 and TRBJ1-1, is SQTIHQWPATLVQPVGSPLSLECTVEGTSNPNLYWYRQAAGRGLQLLFYSVGIGQISSEVPQNLSASRPQDRQFILSSKKLLLSDSGFYLCAWREETEAFFGQGTRLTVV.

In its sample, this clone was seen a few times. This chain's CDR3 is CASSLGGQSYGYTF. As DNA, the CDR3 is TGTGCCAGCAGCTTAGGGGGGCAGTCCTATGGCTACACCTTC. The J gene is TRBJ1-2, the V gene TRBV7-8, with D perhaps TRBD1 (6 bases). The CDR3 is 14 amino acids. CDR1 and CDR2 (germline): SGHVS, FQNEAQ. Trimming took off 1 base at V and 4 bases at J, with 10 bases between the two ends.

The rearrangement joins TRBV27 to TRBJ1-2, with a possible D match to TRBD1 (5 bases). The germline V gene encodes CDR1 MNHEY and CDR2 SMNVEV (reference sequence). V gave up 6 bases and J gave up 4 bases, with 12 bases separating them. The CDR3 has 13 amino acids. CDR3 sequence reads: CASSRGHSYGYTF. The CDR3 nucleotides read TGTGCCAGCAGCCGAGGACATTCCTATGGCTACACCTTC.

CDR3 sequence: CASSVLDRRNTGELFF. DNA for the CDR3: TGTGCCAGCAGTGTGCTGGACAGGCGGAACACCGGGGAGCTGTTTTTT. This rearrangement joins TRBV6-1 to TRBJ2-2; 7 positions agree with TRBD1. Germline values: CDR1 MNHNS, CDR2 SASEGT. The V gene end was trimmed by 4 bases and the J gene end by 1 base; junction bases not matched to a gene: 6. CDR3 size: 16 residues.

The CDR3 DNA is TGTGCCTGGAGTGTTTTCGAGGGTTATGGCTACACCTTC. Translating it yields CAWSVFEGYGYTF. This chain joins TRBV30 and TRBJ1-2; D not certain. Trimming removed 0 bases at V and 5 bases at J, with 10 bases between. Per germline, CDR1 GTSNPN and CDR2 SVGIG (reference sequence). CDR3 length: 13 residues.

The CDR3 protein is CASSGPMGLAGAVGYEQYF. CDR3 in DNA: TGTGCCAGCAGCGGCCCTATGGGACTAGCGGGGGCTGTTGGGTACGAGCAGTACTTC. The rearrangement links TRBV11-2 to TRBJ2-7; 14 nucleotides align to TRBD2. Trimming removed 5 bases from V and 4 bases from J; junction bases left unmatched: 16. This CDR3 contains 19 residues. Germline CDR1 SGHAT, CDR2 FQNNGV.

The rearrangement joins TRBV30 to TRBJ1-5; D is unclear. The V gene's germline CDR1 is GTSNPN and CDR2 SVGIG (reference sequence). Trimming took 0 bases from V and 0 from J, leaving 15 bases between them. This CDR3 contains 17 residues. The CDR3 loop reads CAWSVGRRSYSNQPQHF. CDR3 DNA sequence: TGTGCCTGGAGTGTTGGGCGGAGGAGTTATAGCAATCAGCCCCAGCATTTT. The full variable domain, with the rest looked up from reference TRBV30 and TRBJ1-5, is SQTIHQWPATLVQPVGSPLSLECTVEGTSNPNLYWYRQAAGRGLQLLFYSVGIGQISSEVPQNLSASRPQDRQFILSSKKLLLSDSGFYLCAWSVGRRSYSNQPQHFGDGTRLSIL.

This chain joins TRBV12-3 or TRBV12-4 and TRBJ1-4; D is perhaps TRBD1 (5 bases). V lost 6 bases and J lost 8, with 7 bases in between. The CDR3 covers 11 residues. The CDR3 protein is CASSWGEKLFF. The CDR3 DNA reads TGTGCCAGCAGCTGGGGCGAAAAACTGTTTTTT.

This clone appeared once. This chain connects TRBV5-5 to TRBJ2-1; tentative D call: TRBD1 (5 bases). This CDR3 is 15 amino acids long. V was cut by 2 bases and J by 0 bases, with 9 bases left in between. Germline V gene sequence: CDR1 SGHKS, CDR2 YYEKEE (reference sequence). This CDR3 reads CASSLQANSYNEQFF. The CDR3 DNA sequence: TGTGCCAGCAGCTTACAGGCCAACTCCTACAATGAGCAGTTCTTC.

The chain recombines TRBV5-1 with TRBJ1-4, with D maybe TRBD1 (6 bases). The germline V gene encodes CDR1 SGHRS and CDR2 YFSETQ. The CDR3 length is 14 residues. Trimming removed 4 bases at V and 8 bases at J, with 15 bases between. The CDR3 is CASSLGHQYEKLFF. In DNA, the CDR3 is TGCGCCAGCAGCCTGGGACACCAGTACGAAAAACTGTTTTTT.

This chain uses TRBV11-2 with TRBJ1-1; D ambiguous. V lost 2 bases and J lost 2, with 6 bases in between. Germline assignment: CDR1 SGHAT and CDR2 FQNNGV. CDR3 size: 13 residues. The CDR3 bases are TGTGCCAGCAGCTTAAAGCGAAACACTGAAGCTTTCTTT. Translating gives CASSLKRNTEAFF.

V and J are TRBV5-1 and TRBJ1-2; 9 positions match TRBD1. The CDR3 is 14 residues long. Looked up from germline, CDR1 is SGHRS and CDR2 is YFSETQ. V lost 4 bases, J lost 8 bases, and 9 bases stayed unmatched. As DNA, the CDR3 is TGCGCCAGCAGCGTTACAGGGGGCGTTTACGGCTACACCTTC. Translation: CASSVTGGVYGYTF.

The chain joins TRBV18 to TRBJ2-2; D unresolved. Per germline, CDR1 KGHSH and CDR2 LQKENI. V shed 0 bases and J shed 2 bases, with 10 bases lying between them. This CDR3 spans 16 amino acids. The CDR3 coding sequence is TGTGCCAGCTCACCACCAAGTAAAGGAAACACCGGGGAGCTGTTTTTT. This encodes CASSPPSKGNTGELFF.

The chain has TRBV12-2 and TRBJ1-5. TRBV12-2 is recorded as a pseudogene. CDR3 length: 18 residues. The CDR3 DNA follows: TGTGCAAGTCGCTTAAGTGGGATGGGCGGGGGGCATCGTCAGCCCCAGCATTTT. The encoded protein is CASRLSGMGGGHRQPQHF.

V is TRBV7-3 and J is TRBJ2-1; the D gene could be TRBD1 or TRBD2 (5 bases each). Looked up from germline, CDR1 is SGHTA and CDR2 is FQGTGA. The V and J ends lost 0 bases and 4 bases respectively, with 10 bases between them. The CDR3 runs 15 residues. CDR3 residues: CASSLTGDPYNEQFF. DNA of the CDR3: TGTGCCAGCAGCTTAACAGGGGACCCGTACAATGAGCAGTTCTTC.

The V call is TRBV24-1, the J call TRBJ2-2; weak D call: TRBD1 (6 bases). The ends were cut back, 4 bases at V and 5 bases at J, with 19 bases in the middle. Germline loops: CDR1 KGHDR, CDR2 SFDVKD. The CDR3 length is 17 residues. The CDR3 region has the DNA TGTGCCACCAGTGAATTTCATGGGGGCGCGGTAACCGGGGAGCTGTTTTTT. Protein product: CATSEFHGGAVTGELFF.

This chain connects TRBV2 to TRBJ2-3; tentatively, D is TRBD2 (5 bases). Germline CDR1 reads SNHLY; CDR2 reads FYNNEI. The CDR3 sequence is 15 residues long. Between the trimmed V and J ends, which lost 6 bases and 5 bases, there was a span of 18 bases. The CDR3 region is CASSQSASGRDTQYF. CDR3 in DNA: TGTGCCAGCAGCCAGAGCGCCTCGGGGAGAGATACGCAGTATTTT.

The chain is built from TRBV29-1 and TRBJ1-1; no reliable D call. The germline gives CDR1 SQVTM, CDR2 ANQGSEA. V gave up 8 bases and J gave up 1 base, with 14 bases separating them. The CDR3 sequence is 13 residues long. For the CDR3, the DNA is TGCAGCATGACTCCTCCGGGGAACACTGAAGCTTTCTTT. Translated: CSMTPPGNTEAFF. Combining the CDR3 with reference TRBV29-1 and TRBJ1-1 gives the whole variable domain SAVISQKPSRDICQRGTSLTIQCQVDSQVTMMFWYRQQPGQSLTLIATANQGSEATYESGFVIDKFPISRPNLTFSTLTVSNMSPEDSSIYLCSMTPPGNTEAFFGQGTRLTVV.

The chain couples TRBV2 to TRBJ1-4; 7 positions agree with TRBD1. Germline loops: CDR1 SNHLY, CDR2 FYNNEI. This CDR3 is 14 amino acids long. With V trimmed by 8 bases and J by 8 bases, 11 bases remained unmatched. The CDR3 spells CASGRQGQFEKLFF. The CDR3 DNA reads TGTGCCAGCGGGAGACAGGGACAATTCGAAAAACTGTTTTTT.